This TCR beta chain was recovered during a study of cytomegalovirus exposure and HLA in healthy donors. Study-wide points: Association of a missense DCLRE1C variant with TCR beta V- and J-gene trimming was reported in a later analysis.

About this clone: Its antigen is currently unknown.

Germline values: CDR1 SGHNT, CDR2 YYREEE (reference sequence). V lost 1 base and J lost 5, with 12 bases in between. The CDR3 runs 14 residues. The study ran its PCR with 60 Vbeta and 13 Jbeta primers. Method: immunoSEQ multiplex PCR; TCRdb's copy keeps in-frame clones and lacks some. The sample records under 250,000 clones, less than 85% being singletons. The rearrangement links TRBV5-4 to TRBJ2-5; possible D gene TRBD1, 6 bases. The material sequenced was PBMCs. This TCR came from a young man in good health and CMV-seronegative. CDR3 in amino acids: CASSLYRDDETQYF. CDR3 in DNA: TGTGCCAGCAGCTTGTACAGGGATGATGAGACCCAGTACTTC.